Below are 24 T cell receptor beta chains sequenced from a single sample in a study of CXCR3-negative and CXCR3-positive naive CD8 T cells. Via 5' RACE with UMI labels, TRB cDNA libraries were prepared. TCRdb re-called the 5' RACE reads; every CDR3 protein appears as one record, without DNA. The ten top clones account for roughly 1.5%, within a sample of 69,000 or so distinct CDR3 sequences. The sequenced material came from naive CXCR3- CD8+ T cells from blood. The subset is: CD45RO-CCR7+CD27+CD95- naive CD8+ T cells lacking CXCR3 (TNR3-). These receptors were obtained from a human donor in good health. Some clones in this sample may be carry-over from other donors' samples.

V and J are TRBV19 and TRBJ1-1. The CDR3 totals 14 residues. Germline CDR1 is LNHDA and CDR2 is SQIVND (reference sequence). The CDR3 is CASSSWGLNTEAFF.

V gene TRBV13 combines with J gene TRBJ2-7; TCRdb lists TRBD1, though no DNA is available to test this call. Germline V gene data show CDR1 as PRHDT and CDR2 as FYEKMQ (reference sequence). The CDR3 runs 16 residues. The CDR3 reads CASSLGLGQGAYEQYF. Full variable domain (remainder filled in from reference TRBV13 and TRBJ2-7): AAGVIQSPRHLIKEKRETATLKCYPIPRHDTVYWYQQGPGQDPQFLISFYEKMQSDKGSIPDRFSAQQFSDYHSELNMSSLELGDSALYFCASSLGLGQGAYEQYFGPGTRLTVT.

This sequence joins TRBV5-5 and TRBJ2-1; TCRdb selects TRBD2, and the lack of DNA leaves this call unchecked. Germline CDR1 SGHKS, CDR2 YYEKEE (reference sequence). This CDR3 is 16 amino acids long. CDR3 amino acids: CASSFPGLGSFGEQFF.

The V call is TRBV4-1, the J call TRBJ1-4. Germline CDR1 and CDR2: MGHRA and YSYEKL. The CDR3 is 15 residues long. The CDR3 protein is CASSQPSTTNEKLFF.

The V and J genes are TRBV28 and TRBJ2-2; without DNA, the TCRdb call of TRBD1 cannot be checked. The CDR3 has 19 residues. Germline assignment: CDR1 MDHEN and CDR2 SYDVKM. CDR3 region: CASSFMTLRYGTNTGELFF.

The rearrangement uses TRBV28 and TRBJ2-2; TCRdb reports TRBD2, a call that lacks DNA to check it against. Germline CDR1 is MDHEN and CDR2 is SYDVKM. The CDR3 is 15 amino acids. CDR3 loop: CASSFRGLSAGELFF.

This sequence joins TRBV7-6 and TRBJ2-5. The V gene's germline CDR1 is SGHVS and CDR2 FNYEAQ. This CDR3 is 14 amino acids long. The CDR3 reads CASSLGAIRETQYF.

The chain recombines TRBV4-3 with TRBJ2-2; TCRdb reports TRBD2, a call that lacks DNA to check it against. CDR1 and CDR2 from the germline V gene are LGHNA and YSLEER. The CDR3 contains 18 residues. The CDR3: CASSQVGTMSSGAGELFF.

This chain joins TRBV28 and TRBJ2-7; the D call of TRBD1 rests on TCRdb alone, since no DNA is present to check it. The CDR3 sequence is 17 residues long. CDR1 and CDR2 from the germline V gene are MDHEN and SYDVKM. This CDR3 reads CASSLGALTGARDEQYF.

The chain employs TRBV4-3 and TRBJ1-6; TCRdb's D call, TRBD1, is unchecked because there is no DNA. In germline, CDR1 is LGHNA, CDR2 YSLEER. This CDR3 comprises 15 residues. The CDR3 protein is CASSQTGVTNSPLHF.

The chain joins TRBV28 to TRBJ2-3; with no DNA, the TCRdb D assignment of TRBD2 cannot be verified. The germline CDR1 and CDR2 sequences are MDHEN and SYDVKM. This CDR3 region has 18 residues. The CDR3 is CASSPSFFGRGTTDTQYF.

The CDR3: CASSSDPYEQYF. This chain links TRBV12-3 or TRBV12-4 with TRBJ2-7. CDR3 length: 12 residues.

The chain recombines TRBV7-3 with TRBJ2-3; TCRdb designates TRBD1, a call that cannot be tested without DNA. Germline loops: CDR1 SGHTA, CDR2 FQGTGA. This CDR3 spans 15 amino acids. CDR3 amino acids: CASSIAGGSTDTQYF.

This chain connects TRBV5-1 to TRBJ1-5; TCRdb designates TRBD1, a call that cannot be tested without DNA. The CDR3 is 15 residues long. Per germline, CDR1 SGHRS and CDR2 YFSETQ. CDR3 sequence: CASSPQGVLNQPQHF.

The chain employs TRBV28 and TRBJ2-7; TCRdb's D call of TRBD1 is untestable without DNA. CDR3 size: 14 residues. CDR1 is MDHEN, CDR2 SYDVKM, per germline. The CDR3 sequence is CASSWTGGSYEQYF.

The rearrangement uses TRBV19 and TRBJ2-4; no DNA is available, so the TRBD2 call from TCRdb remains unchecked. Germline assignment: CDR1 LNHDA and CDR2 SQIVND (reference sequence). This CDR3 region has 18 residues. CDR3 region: CASSVYSGTSGSGHIQYF. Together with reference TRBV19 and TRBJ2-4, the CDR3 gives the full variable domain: DGGITQSPKYLFRKEGQNVTLSCEQNLNHDAMYWYRQDPGQGLRLIYYSQIVNDFQKGDIAEGYSVSREKKESFPLTVTSAQKNPTAFYLCASSVYSGTSGSGHIQYFGAGTRLSVL.

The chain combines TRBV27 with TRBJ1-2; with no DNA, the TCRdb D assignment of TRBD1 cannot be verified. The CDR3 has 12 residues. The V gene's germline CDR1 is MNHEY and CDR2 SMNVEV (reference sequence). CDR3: CASSLTGHGYTF.

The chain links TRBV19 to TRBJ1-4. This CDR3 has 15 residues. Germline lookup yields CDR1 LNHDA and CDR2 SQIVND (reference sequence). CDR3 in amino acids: CASSRAEETNEKLFF.

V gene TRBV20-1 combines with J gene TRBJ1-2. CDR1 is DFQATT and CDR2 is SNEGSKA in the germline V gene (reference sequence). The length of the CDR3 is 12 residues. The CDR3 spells CSARIINYGYTF.

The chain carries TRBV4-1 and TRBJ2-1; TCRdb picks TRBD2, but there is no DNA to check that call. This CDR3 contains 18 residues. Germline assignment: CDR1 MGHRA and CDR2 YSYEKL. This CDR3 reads CASSQVEGPSGWGNEQFF.

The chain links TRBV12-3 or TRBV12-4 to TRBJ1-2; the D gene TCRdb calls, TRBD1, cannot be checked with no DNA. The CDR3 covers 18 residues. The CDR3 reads CASSGIGPKQGNGYGYTF.

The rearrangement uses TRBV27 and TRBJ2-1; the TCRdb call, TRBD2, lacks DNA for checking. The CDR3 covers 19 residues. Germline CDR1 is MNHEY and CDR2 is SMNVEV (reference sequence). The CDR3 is CASSLSLGLAGTSGYEQFF.

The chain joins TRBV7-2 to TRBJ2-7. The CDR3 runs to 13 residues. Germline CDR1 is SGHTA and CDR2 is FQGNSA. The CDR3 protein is CASSFTETYEQYF.

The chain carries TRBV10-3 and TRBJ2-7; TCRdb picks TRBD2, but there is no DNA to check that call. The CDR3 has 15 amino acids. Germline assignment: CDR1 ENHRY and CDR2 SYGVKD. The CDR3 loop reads CAISEGTSGSYEQYF.